The T cell receptor (beta chain) under discussion was sequenced for a study of cytomegalovirus exposure and HLA in healthy donors. In the PCR, 60 Vbeta and 13 Jbeta primers were used. Libraries were prepared by immunoSEQ multiplex PCR; TCRdb keeps only in-frame clonotypes and omits some of them. Of approximately 160,000 clones in the sample, roughly two thirds were seen once. The V gene lost 8 bases and the J gene lost 0 bases, with 10 bases spanning the gap. Germline V gene data show CDR1 as KGHSH and CDR2 as LQKENI. CDR3 size: 13 residues. The sequenced sample consisted of PBMCs. The clonotype was recovered from a woman between 40 and 55 years old in good health and CMV-seropositive. J is TRBJ1-1 and V is TRBV18, with a possible D match to TRBD1 (5 bases). The CDR3 bases are TGTGCCAGCCAACAGGCTATGAACACTGAAGCTTTCTTT. This translates into CASQQAMNTEAFF.